This T cell receptor beta chain came from a study of blood T cell repertoires in COVID-19. On the study more broadly: Both acute and convalescent COVID-19 samples were obtained from the United States, Italy and Spain. In each case, the material was cDNA or gDNA derived from T cells, B-cell-depleted T cells, or PBMCs.

This clone has a handful of counts. Per the original data handling: Estimation of nucleated cell counts was performed using reference gene primer amplification. Some clones are missing from TCRdb's copy, which holds only in-frame ones; the method was immunoSEQ multiplex PCR. V and J calls and clone size are given by that table; D and trimming were obtained from the DNA. The table includes fewer than 200,000 clones, around four fifths detected once. Germline V gene lookup returns CDR1 MNHEY and CDR2 SVGAGI. The V gene end was trimmed by 6 bases and the J gene end by 11 bases; junction bases not matched to a gene: 3. The CDR3 loop spans 11 amino acids. In assigning cohorts, the study relied on participant-reported clinical history.

This receptor was obtained from a woman aged 45-65 years in a cohort exposed to, infected with or recovered from COVID-19 (not recorded which). Sequences were obtained from PBMCs or T cells enriched from blood (not recorded which). This chain links TRBV6-5 with TRBJ1-4, with TRBD1 matching over 7 bases. The DNA for the CDR3 is TGTGCCAGCAGCGAGGGACAGAAACTGTTTTTT. Translated: CASSEGQKLFF.